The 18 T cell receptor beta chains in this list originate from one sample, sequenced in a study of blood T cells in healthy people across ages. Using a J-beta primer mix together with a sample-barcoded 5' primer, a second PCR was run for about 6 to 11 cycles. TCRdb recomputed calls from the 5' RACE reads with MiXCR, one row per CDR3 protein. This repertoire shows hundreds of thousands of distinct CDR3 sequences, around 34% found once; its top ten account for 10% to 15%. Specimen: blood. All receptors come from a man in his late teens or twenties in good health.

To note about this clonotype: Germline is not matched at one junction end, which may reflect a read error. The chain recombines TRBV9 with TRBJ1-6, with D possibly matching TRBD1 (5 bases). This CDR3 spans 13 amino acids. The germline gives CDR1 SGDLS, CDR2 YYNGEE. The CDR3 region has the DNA TGTGCCAACAGCCGACAGAGTAATTCACCCCTCCACTTT. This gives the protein CANSRQSNSPLHF.

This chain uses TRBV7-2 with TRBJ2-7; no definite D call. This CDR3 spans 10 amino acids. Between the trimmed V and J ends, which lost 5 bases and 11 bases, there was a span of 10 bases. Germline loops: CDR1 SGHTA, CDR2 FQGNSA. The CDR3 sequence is CASSPSLEYF. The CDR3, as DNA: TGTGCCAGCAGCCCGAGCTTGGAGTACTTC. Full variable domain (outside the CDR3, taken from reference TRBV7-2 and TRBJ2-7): GAGVSQSPSNKVTEKGKDVELRCDPISGHTALYWYRQSLGQGLEFLIYFQGNSAPDKSGLPSDRFSAERTGGSVSTLTIQRTQQEDSAVYLCASSPSLEYFGPGTRLTVT.

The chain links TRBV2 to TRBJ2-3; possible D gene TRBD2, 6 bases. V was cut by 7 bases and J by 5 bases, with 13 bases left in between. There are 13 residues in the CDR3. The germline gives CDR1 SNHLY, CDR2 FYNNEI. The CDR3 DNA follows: TGTGCCAGCAAGGCGTGGGGGGAAGATACGCAGTATTTT. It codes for CASKAWGEDTQYF.

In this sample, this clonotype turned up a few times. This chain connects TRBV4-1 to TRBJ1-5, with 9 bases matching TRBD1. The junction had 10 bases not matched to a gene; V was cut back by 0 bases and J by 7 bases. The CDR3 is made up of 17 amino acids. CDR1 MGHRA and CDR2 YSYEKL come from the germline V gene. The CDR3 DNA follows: TGCGCCAGCAGCCAAGATGTTTTAGGACAGGGGAGACAGCCCCAGCATTTT. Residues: CASSQDVLGQGRQPQHF.

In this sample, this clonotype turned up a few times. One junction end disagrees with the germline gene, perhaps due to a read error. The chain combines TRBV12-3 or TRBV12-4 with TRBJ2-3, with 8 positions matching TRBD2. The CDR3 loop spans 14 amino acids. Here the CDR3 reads CANSLAGSEDTQYF. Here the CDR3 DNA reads TGTGCCAACAGTTTAGCGGGGTCAGAAGATACGCAGTATTTT.

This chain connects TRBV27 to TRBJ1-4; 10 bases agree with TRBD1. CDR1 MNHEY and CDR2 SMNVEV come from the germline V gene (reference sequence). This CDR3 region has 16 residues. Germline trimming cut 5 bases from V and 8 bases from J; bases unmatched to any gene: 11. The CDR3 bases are TGTGCCAGCAGTAGACTCTCGACAGGGGGCAGAGAAAAACTGTTTTTT. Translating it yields CASSRLSTGGREKLFF.

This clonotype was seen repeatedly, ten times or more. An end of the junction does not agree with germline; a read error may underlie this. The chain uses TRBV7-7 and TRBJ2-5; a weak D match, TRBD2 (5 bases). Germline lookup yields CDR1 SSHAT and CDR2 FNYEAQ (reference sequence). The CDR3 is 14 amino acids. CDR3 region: CASSRGFPKETQYF. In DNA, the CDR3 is TGTGCTAGCAGCCGCGGGTTTCCCAAAGAGACCCAGTACTTC.

CDR3 nucleotide sequence: TGTGCCAGCAGTCTACTACAGGGTCAGCCCCAGCATTTT. Translating gives CASSLLQGQPQHF. This rearrangement joins TRBV6-2 or TRBV6-3 to TRBJ1-5, with D perhaps TRBD1 (6 bases). The V end lost 5 bases, the J end lost 6 bases, and 11 bases lay between the germline ends. The germline V gene has CDR1 MNHEY and CDR2 SVGEGT. CDR3 length: 13 residues.

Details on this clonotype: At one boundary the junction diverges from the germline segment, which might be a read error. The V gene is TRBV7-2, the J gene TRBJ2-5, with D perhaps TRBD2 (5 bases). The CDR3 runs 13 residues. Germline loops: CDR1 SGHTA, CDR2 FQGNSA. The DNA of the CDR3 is TGCGCCAGCGGAATGTTAAGGCAGGAGACCCAGTACTTC. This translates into CASGMLRQETQYF. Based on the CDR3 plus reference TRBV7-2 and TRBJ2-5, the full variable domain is GAGVSQSPSNKVTEKGKDVELRCDPISGHTALYWYRQSLGQGLEFLIYFQGNSAPDKSGLPSDRFSAERTGGSVSTLTIQRTQQEDSAVYLCASGMLRQETQYFGPGTRLLVL.

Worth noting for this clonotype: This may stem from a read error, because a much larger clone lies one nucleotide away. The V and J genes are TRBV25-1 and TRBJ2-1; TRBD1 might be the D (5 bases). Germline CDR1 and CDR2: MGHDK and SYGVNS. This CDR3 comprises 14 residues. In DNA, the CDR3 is TGTGCCAGCAGGGAAGGGGCCGGCTACGATGAGCAGTTCTTC. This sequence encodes CASREGAGYDEQFF.

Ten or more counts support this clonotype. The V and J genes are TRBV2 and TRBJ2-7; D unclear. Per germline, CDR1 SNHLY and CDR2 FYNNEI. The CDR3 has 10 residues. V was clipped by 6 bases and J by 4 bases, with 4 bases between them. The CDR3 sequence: CASRDYEQYF. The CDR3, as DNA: TGTGCCAGCAGGGATTACGAGCAGTACTTC.

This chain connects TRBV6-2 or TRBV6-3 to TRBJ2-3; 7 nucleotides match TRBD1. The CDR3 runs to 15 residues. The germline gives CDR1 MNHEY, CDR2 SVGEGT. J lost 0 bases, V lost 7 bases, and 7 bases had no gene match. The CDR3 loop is CASTSDRRSTDTQYF. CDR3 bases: TGTGCCAGCACATCGGACAGGCGAAGCACAGATACGCAGTATTTT.

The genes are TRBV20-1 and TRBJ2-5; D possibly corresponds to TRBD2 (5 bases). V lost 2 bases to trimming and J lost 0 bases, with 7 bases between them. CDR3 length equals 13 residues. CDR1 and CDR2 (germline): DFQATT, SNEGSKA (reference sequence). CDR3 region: CSARMRDQETQYF. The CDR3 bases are TGCAGTGCTAGAATGAGGGACCAAGAGACCCAGTACTTC.

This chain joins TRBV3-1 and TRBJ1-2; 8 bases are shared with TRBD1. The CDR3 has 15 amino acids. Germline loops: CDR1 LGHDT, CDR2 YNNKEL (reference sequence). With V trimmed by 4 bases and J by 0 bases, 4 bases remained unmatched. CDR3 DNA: TGTGCCAGCAGCCGCGGGACAGGTGCTAACTATGGCTACACCTTC. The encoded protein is CASSRGTGANYGYTF. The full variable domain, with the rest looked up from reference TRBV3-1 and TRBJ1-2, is DTAVSQTPKYLVTQMGNDKSIKCEQNLGHDTMYWYKQDSKKFLKIMFSYNNKELIINETVPNRFSPKSPDKAHLNLHINSLELGDSAVYFCASSRGTGANYGYTFGSGTRLTVV.

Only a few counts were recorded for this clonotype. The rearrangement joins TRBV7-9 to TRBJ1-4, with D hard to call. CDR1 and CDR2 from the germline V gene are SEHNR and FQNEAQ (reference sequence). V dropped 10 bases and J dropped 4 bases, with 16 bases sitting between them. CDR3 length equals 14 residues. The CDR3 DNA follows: TGTGCCACCAGACCGACACGAGATAATGAAAAACTGTTTTTT. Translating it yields CATRPTRDNEKLFF.

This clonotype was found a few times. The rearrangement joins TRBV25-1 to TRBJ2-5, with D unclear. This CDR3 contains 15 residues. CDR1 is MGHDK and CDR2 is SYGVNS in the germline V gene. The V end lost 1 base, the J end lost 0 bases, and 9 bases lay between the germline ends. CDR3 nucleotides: TGTGCCAGCAGTGAATGGAACAGCTACCAAGAGACCCAGTACTTC. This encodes CASSEWNSYQETQYF.

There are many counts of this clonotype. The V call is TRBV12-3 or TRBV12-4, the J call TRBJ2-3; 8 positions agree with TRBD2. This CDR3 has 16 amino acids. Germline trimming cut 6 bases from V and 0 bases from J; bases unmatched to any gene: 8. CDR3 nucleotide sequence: TGTGCCAGCAGCCCTAGGGGCGGGGGGAGCACAGATACGCAGTATTTT. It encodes CASSPRGGGSTDTQYF.

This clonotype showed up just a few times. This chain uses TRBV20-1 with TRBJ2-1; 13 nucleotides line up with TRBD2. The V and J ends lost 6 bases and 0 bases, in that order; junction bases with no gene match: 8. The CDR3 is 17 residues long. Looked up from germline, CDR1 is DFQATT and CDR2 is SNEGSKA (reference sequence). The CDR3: CSAPTSGGRSSYNEQFF. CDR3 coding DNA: TGCAGTGCGCCGACTAGCGGGGGGCGAAGCTCCTACAATGAGCAGTTCTTC.